One sample yielded the 8 T cell receptor beta chains listed below, sequenced in a study of shared clonotypes between healthy human individuals. Libraries were prepared by immunoSEQ multiplex PCR; TCRdb keeps only in-frame clonotypes and omits some of them. This repertoire shows about 1 million clones, roughly 70% found once; its top ten account for approximately 1.5%. The sequencing input was memory CD4+ T cells sorted from blood. As to subset: CD45RA-negative fraction. The receptors originated from a young man in good health.

The chain has TRBV6-5 and TRBJ1-6; possibly TRBD1 for D (5 bases). V was shortened by 3 bases and J by 15 bases, with 15 bases between the two germline ends. This CDR3 contains 13 residues. From germline, CDR1 is MNHEY and CDR2 SVGAGI. As DNA, the CDR3 is TGTGCCAGCAGTTATATTACCGACAGAGGCCTCCACTTT. This sequence encodes CASSYITDRGLHF.

The chain has TRBV30 and TRBJ1-5, with TRBD1 matching over 11 bases. The CDR3 spans 14 residues. From germline, CDR1 is GTSNPN and CDR2 SVGIG (reference sequence). V lost 3 bases and J lost 4; bases outside the gene matches: 2. CDR3 residues: CAWRGTGGNQPQHF. The CDR3 DNA follows: TGTGCCTGGAGAGGGACAGGGGGTAATCAGCCCCAGCATTTT. Complete variable domain (other parts from reference TRBV30 and TRBJ1-5): SQTIHQWPATLVQPVGSPLSLECTVEGTSNPNLYWYRQAAGRGLQLLFYSVGIGQISSEVPQNLSASRPQDRQFILSSKKLLLSDSGFYLCAWRGTGGNQPQHFGDGTRLSIL.

V and J are TRBV5-8 and TRBJ2-7; D tentatively reads TRBD1 or TRBD2 (6 bases each). The V gene's germline CDR1 is SGHTS and CDR2 YDEGEE. The CDR3 has 13 residues. Trimming cost V 3 bases and J 7 bases, with 14 bases left between them. The DNA of the CDR3 is TGTGCCAGCAGCTACCGGGGGCCGGGGGAGCAGTACTTC. It specifies CASSYRGPGEQYF.

J is TRBJ1-1 and V is TRBV30; no clear D. Trimming took 6 bases from V and 1 from J, leaving 12 bases between them. Germline V gene sequence: CDR1 GTSNPN, CDR2 SVGIG (reference sequence). There are 13 residues in the CDR3. CDR3 sequence: CACKGAANTEAFF. In DNA, the CDR3 is TGTGCCTGTAAAGGAGCGGCGAACACTGAAGCTTTCTTT. Full variable domain (outside the CDR3, taken from reference TRBV30 and TRBJ1-1): SQTIHQWPATLVQPVGSPLSLECTVEGTSNPNLYWYRQAAGRGLQLLFYSVGIGQISSEVPQNLSASRPQDRQFILSSKKLLLSDSGFYLCACKGAANTEAFFGQGTRLTVV.

V is TRBV7-2 and J is TRBJ2-1; 7 positions match TRBD1. The CDR3 consists of 15 residues. Trimming removed 5 bases from V and 6 bases from J; junction bases left unmatched: 10. In germline, CDR1 is SGHTA, CDR2 FQGNSA. CDR3 sequence reads: CASSQRGQKVNEQFF. The CDR3 nucleotides are TGTGCCAGCAGCCAAAGGGGACAGAAGGTCAATGAGCAGTTCTTC.

The chain links TRBV4-3 to TRBJ2-5; 10 nucleotides line up with TRBD2. The junction had 10 bases not matched to a gene; V was cut back by 4 bases and J by 2 bases. CDR3 length: 17 amino acids. Germline CDR1 reads LGHNA; CDR2 reads YSLEER. The CDR3 region is CASSPSRLAGRQETQYF. The CDR3 DNA follows: TGCGCCAGCAGCCCGTCAAGACTAGCGGGCAGACAAGAGACCCAGTACTTC.

This chain uses TRBV29-1 with TRBJ2-7, with TRBD1 matching over 7 bases. The CDR3 has 13 amino acids. The V and J ends lost 6 bases and 4 bases, in that order; junction bases with no gene match: 9. CDR1 SQVTM and CDR2 ANQGSEA come from the germline V gene. This CDR3 reads CSVAWDRLYEQYF. The CDR3 DNA sequence: TGCAGCGTCGCTTGGGACAGACTTTACGAGCAGTACTTC.

The chain joins TRBV28 to TRBJ2-7; 8 positions match TRBD1. Trimming cost V 6 bases and J 5 bases; bases outside gene matches: 12. Looked up from germline, CDR1 is MDHEN and CDR2 is SYDVKM. The CDR3 consists of 15 residues. The CDR3 DNA reads TGTGCCAGCAGCCCCATGGACAGGGACATCAACGAGCAGTACTTC. It codes for CASSPMDRDINEQYF.